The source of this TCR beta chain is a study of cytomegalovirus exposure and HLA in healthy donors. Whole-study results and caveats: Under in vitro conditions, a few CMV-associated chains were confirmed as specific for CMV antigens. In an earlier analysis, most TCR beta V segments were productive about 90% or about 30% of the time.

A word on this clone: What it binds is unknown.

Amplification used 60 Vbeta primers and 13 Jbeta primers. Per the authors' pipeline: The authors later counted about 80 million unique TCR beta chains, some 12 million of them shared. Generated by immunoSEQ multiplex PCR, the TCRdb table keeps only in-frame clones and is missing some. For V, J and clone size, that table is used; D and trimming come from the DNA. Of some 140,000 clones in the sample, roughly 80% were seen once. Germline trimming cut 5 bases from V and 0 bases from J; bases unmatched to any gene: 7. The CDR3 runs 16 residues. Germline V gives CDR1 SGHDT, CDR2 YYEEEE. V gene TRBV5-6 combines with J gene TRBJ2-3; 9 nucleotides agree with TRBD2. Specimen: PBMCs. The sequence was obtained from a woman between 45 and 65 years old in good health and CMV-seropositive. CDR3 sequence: CASRSTSGSSTDTQYF. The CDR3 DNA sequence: TGTGCCAGCAGGTCCACTAGCGGGTCGAGCACAGATACGCAGTATTTT.